Listed below are T cell receptor beta chains from one sample, sequenced in a study of cytomegalovirus exposure and HLA in healthy donors. Using immunoSEQ multiplex PCR, the repertoire was profiled, and TCRdb retains in-frame clones only, with some absent. The sample comprises some 90,000 clones, 60% to 80% of which are singletons, and 6% rests with the top ten. Material for sequencing was PBMCs. These receptors all come from a female donor in good health and CMV-seronegative. CDR3s include the opening cysteine and the closing phenylalanine or tryptophan. Each record gives: V gene, J gene, CDR3 length, CDR3 protein.

V gene: TRBV5-1; J gene: TRBJ1-1; CDR3 length: 15; CDR3 protein: CASSPGDRTNTEAFF
V gene: TRBV5-1; J gene: TRBJ2-7; CDR3 length: 16; CDR3 protein: CASSPSRKGLSYEQYF
V gene: TRBV30; J gene: TRBJ1-1; CDR3 length: 12; CDR3 protein: CAWGQGIAEAFF
V gene: TRBV4-2; J gene: TRBJ2-1; CDR3 length: 15; CDR3 protein: CASSQVGGSNNEQFF
V gene: TRBV7-8; J gene: TRBJ1-4; CDR3 length: 18; CDR3 protein: CASSLGQGAPLFMEKLFF
V gene: TRBV9; J gene: TRBJ2-3; CDR3 length: 15; CDR3 protein: CASNLAGGPTDTQYF
V gene: TRBV21-1; J gene: TRBJ2-7; CDR3 length: 15; CDR3 protein: CASSADRGKGYEQYF
V gene: TRBV30; J gene: TRBJ1-5; CDR3 length: 17; CDR3 protein: CAWSGGRVPPYNQPQHF
V gene: TRBV30; J gene: TRBJ1-1; CDR3 length: 13; CDR3 protein: CAWSLQGHTEAFF
V gene: TRBV19; J gene: TRBJ2-2; CDR3 length: 14; CDR3 protein: CASSPRSGTGELFF
V gene: TRBV5-1; J gene: TRBJ2-3; CDR3 length: 16; CDR3 protein: CASSLAGGSSTDTQYF
V gene: TRBV7-6; J gene: TRBJ1-1; CDR3 length: 18; CDR3 protein: CASSSHHLLTGPNTEAFF
V gene: TRBV29-1; J gene: TRBJ2-1; CDR3 length: 18; CDR3 protein: CSVQGASGGPRLYNEQFF
V gene: TRBV29-1; J gene: TRBJ2-3; CDR3 length: 13; CDR3 protein: CSVEDIQTDTQYF
V gene: TRBV5-1; J gene: TRBJ1-3; CDR3 length: 17; CDR3 protein: CASSSGPRGQSGNTIYF
V gene: TRBV9; J gene: TRBJ2-1; CDR3 length: 16; CDR3 protein: CASSVVAGATYNEQFF
V gene: TRBV6-5; J gene: TRBJ1-2; CDR3 length: 14; CDR3 protein: CASRKTGEIYGYTF
V gene: TRBV7-3; J gene: TRBJ1-6; CDR3 length: 13; CDR3 protein: CASSLTPPEPLHF
V gene: TRBV29-1; J gene: TRBJ1-3; CDR3 length: 13; CDR3 protein: CSVVIGAGNTIYF
V gene: TRBV29-1; J gene: TRBJ2-5; CDR3 length: 12; CDR3 protein: CSVDGTRQTQYF
V gene: TRBV30; J gene: TRBJ2-3; CDR3 length: 16; CDR3 protein: CAWSLGLAGNTDTQYF
V gene: TRBV7-9; J gene: TRBJ1-1; CDR3 length: 13; CDR3 protein: CASSLGRNTEAFF
V gene: TRBV11-2; J gene: TRBJ2-1; CDR3 length: 15; CDR3 protein: CASSSLAGVEGEQFF
V gene: TRBV2; J gene: TRBJ2-3; CDR3 length: 13; CDR3 protein: CATDRGRTDTQYF
V gene: TRBV5-1; J gene: TRBJ2-7; CDR3 length: 16; CDR3 protein: CASSLVQGRLPYEQYF
V gene: TRBV7-9; J gene: TRBJ2-2; CDR3 length: 16; CDR3 protein: CASSPTGQGNTGELFF
V gene: TRBV7-9; J gene: TRBJ2-7; CDR3 length: 14; CDR3 protein: CASSPQGAFEEQYF
V gene: TRBV7-2; J gene: TRBJ2-1; CDR3 length: 15; CDR3 protein: CASSPQSSSYNEQFF
V gene: TRBV30; J gene: TRBJ2-3; CDR3 length: 13; CDR3 protein: CAWIAGLTDTQYF
V gene: TRBV27; J gene: TRBJ2-7; CDR3 length: 16; CDR3 protein: CASSRNPGHLRREQYF
V gene: TRBV27; J gene: TRBJ1-2; CDR3 length: 13; CDR3 protein: CASSLRANYGYTF
V gene: TRBV27; J gene: TRBJ2-7; CDR3 length: 14; CDR3 protein: CASSLERGSYEQYF
V gene: TRBV7-6; J gene: TRBJ2-3; CDR3 length: 16; CDR3 protein: CASGLRAGGTTDTQYF
V gene: TRBV2; J gene: TRBJ2-2; CDR3 length: 14; CDR3 protein: CASSQQGANGELFF
V gene: TRBV25-1; J gene: TRBJ2-2; CDR3 length: 13; CDR3 protein: CASLASGYGELFF